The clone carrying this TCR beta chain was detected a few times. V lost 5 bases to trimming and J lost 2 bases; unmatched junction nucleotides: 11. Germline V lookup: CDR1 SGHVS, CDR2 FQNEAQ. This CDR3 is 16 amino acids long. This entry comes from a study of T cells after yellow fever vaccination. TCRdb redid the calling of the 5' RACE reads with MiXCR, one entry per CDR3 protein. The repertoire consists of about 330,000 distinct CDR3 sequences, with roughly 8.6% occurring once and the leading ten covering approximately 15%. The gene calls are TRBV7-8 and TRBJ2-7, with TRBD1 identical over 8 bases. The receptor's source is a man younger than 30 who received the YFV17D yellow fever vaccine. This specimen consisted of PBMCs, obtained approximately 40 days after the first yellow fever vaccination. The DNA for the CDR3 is TGTGCCAGCAGCGAGATCCGGGACAGGCCCACCTACGAGCAGTACTTC. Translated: CASSEIRDRPTYEQYF.